The 24 T cell receptor beta chains below were found in one sample sequenced in a study of blood T cell repertoires in COVID-19. Some clones are missing from TCRdb's copy, which holds only in-frame ones; the method was immunoSEQ multiplex PCR. Altogether 110,000 to 150,000 clones are present, 86% being singletons, with the ten largest covering about 8%. What was sequenced was peripheral blood. The receptors here all came from a woman aged 55-69 years with acute or convalescent COVID-19.

The chain joins TRBV7-2 to TRBJ1-3; 8 bases are shared with TRBD1. Germline V gives CDR1 SGHTA, CDR2 FQGNSA. CDR3 size: 17 residues. V shed 0 bases and J 1 base; nucleotides not matched to a gene: 5. CDR3 bases: TGTGCCAGCAGCTTAGCTCGGACAGGGCGGTCTGGAAACACCATATATTTT. Translation gives CASSLARTGRSGNTIYF.

This clone was counted a single time. The CDR3 loop reads CATSRDFGQHYGYTF. DNA for the CDR3: TGTGCCACCAGCAGAGATTTTGGGCAGCACTATGGCTACACCTTC. The genes are TRBV15 and TRBJ1-2; D not certain. This CDR3 contains 15 residues. Trimming cost V 0 bases and J 3 bases, with 11 bases left between them. Germline CDR1 and CDR2: LNHNV and YYDKDF (reference sequence).

The chain joins TRBV21-1 to TRBJ1-3; TRBD1 is taken as the D call from the table, unchecked against the DNA. TRBV21-1 is termed a pseudogene. CDR3 length: 9 residues. The CDR3 DNA follows: TGTGCCAGCCAGAACACCATATATTTT. It codes for CASQNTIYF.

This clone appeared once. V and J are TRBV6-4 and TRBJ2-1; TRBD1 aligns across 7 bases. V lost 5 bases and J lost 9; bases outside the gene matches: 7. Germline loops: CDR1 MRHNA, CDR2 SNTAGT. This CDR3 spans 13 amino acids. The CDR3 sequence: CASSIDRVGEQFF. As DNA, the CDR3 is TGTGCCAGCAGTATCGACAGGGTGGGTGAGCAGTTCTTC.

The chain employs TRBV3-1 (or the pseudogene TRBV3-2) and TRBJ1-4, with D tentatively TRBD1 (6 bases). The CDR3 has 16 amino acids. Germline CDR1 LGHDT, CDR2 YNNKEL (reference sequence). V lost 3 bases and J lost 3, with 14 bases in between. Here the CDR3 DNA reads TGTGCCAGCAGCCAGGTGTCAGGGGCTGCTAATGAAAAACTGTTTTTT. Translating gives CASSQVSGAANEKLFF.

This sequence joins TRBV9 and TRBJ1-2; 8 bases agree with TRBD1. Unmatched junction bases numbered 14, after V lost 0 bases and J lost 13 bases. This CDR3 has 15 residues. Germline CDR1 is SGDLS and CDR2 is YYNGEE. CDR3 sequence reads: CASSVVPGGATAPTF. The DNA of the CDR3 is TGTGCCAGCAGCGTAGTGCCAGGGGGCGCGACGGCTCCCACCTTC.

The rearrangement joins TRBV4-1 to TRBJ1-4, with TRBD1 matching over 8 bases. The CDR3 runs 15 residues. The trim removed 2 bases at V and 6 bases at J, leaving 5 bases unmatched. The germline CDR1 and CDR2 sequences are MGHRA and YSYEKL. This chain's CDR3 is CASSQLDRDDEKLFF. In nucleotides, the CDR3 is TGCGCCAGCAGCCAATTGGACAGGGATGATGAAAAACTGTTTTTT.

CDR3 residues: CASSYTGTESYEQYF. The CDR3 DNA reads TGTGCCAGCAGCTACACCGGGACAGAGTCCTACGAGCAGTACTTC. V usage is TRBV5-6 and J usage is TRBJ2-7; 7 bases line up with TRBD1. The length of the CDR3 is 15 residues. Trimming took 3 bases from V and 1 from J; bases not matched to a gene: 7. Germline loops: CDR1 SGHDT, CDR2 YYEEEE.

This chain joins TRBV27 and TRBJ1-2; 8 bases map to TRBD1. The trim removed 6 bases at V and 7 bases at J, leaving 7 bases unmatched. The V gene's germline CDR1 is MNHEY and CDR2 SMNVEV (reference sequence). CDR3 size: 13 residues. The CDR3: CASRAGQGSGYTF. The CDR3 DNA is TGTGCCAGCAGGGCAGGACAGGGAAGTGGCTACACCTTC.

V gene TRBV5-1 combines with J gene TRBJ2-7, with a possible D match to TRBD1 (6 bases). The CDR3 covers 14 residues. Trimming took off 0 bases at V and 6 bases at J, with 13 bases between the two ends. Germline lookup yields CDR1 SGHRS and CDR2 YFSETQ. CDR3 sequence reads: CASSLVDRGGEQYF. The CDR3 coding sequence is TGCGCCAGCAGCTTGGTTGATCGAGGGGGCGAGCAGTACTTC.

The J gene is TRBJ1-1, the V gene TRBV3-1 (or the pseudogene TRBV3-2); 7 nucleotides line up with TRBD1. The trim removed 8 bases at V and 4 bases at J, leaving 10 bases unmatched. Germline lookup yields CDR1 LGHDT and CDR2 YNNKEL (reference sequence). CDR3 length equals 14 residues. The CDR3 reads CASLKGDSSTEAFF. Here the CDR3 DNA reads TGTGCCAGCCTCAAGGGGGACAGCAGCACTGAAGCTTTCTTT.

As to this clone: The same CDR3 is also encoded by other DNA sequences in this sample. This rearrangement joins TRBV2 to TRBJ2-7; 9 positions agree with TRBD2. The germline V gene encodes CDR1 SNHLY and CDR2 FYNNEI. This CDR3 is 15 amino acids long. V dropped 1 base and J dropped 7; count of bases not matched to a gene: 8. In DNA, the CDR3 is TGTGCCAGCAGTGAAGGGCGGGGGGGGCCGGGAGAGCAGTACTTC. Its translation is CASSEGRGGPGEQYF.

V gene TRBV19 combines with J gene TRBJ1-1, with a weak D call TRBD1 (5 bases). The CDR3 is 12 residues long. Looked up from germline, CDR1 is LNHDA and CDR2 is SQIVND (reference sequence). The V end was cut by 5 bases, the J end by 4 bases, with 8 bases between. This CDR3 reads CASSWGGTEAFF. The CDR3 DNA is TGTGCCAGTAGTTGGGGGGGCACTGAAGCTTTCTTT.

In its sample, this clone was seen a few times. At the DNA level, this CDR3 is encoded by other sequences in the same sample as well. CDR3 bases: TGTGCCAGCAGTCCCCGGGACAGTACCTACGAGCAGTACTTC. Translating gives CASSPRDSTYEQYF. The chain uses TRBV28 and TRBJ2-7; 7 bases align to TRBD1. The CDR3 is made up of 14 amino acids. The germline V gene encodes CDR1 MDHEN and CDR2 SYDVKM. After removal of 5 bases from V and 2 bases from J, the junction contained 6 bases not matched to a gene.

CDR3 region: CASTKGTAIFPPQHF. CDR3 nucleotide sequence: TGTGCCAGCACCAAAGGGACAGCCATATTTCCTCCCCAGCATTTT. The chain combines TRBV6-6 with TRBJ1-5, with 7 bases matching TRBD1. There are 15 residues in the CDR3. Germline CDR1 MNHNY, CDR2 SVGAGI (reference sequence). Trimming took 7 bases from V and 10 from J; bases not matched to a gene: 16.

The gene calls are TRBV10-3 and TRBJ1-1; D is uncertain. CDR1 and CDR2 from the germline V gene are ENHRY and SYGVKD. Trimming took 10 bases from V and 4 from J, leaving 16 bases between them. The CDR3 is made up of 13 amino acids. CDR3 sequence reads: CATSGRQRTEAFF. CDR3 sequence (DNA): TGTGCCACGTCGGGGAGACAACGCACTGAAGCTTTCTTT.

The chain joins TRBV5-1 to TRBJ1-1; D is unresolved. Trimming left V 0 bases short and J 0 bases short, with 21 bases between. CDR1 SGHRS and CDR2 YFSETQ come from the germline V gene. This CDR3 has 19 residues. The CDR3 protein is CASSLGGGVGLVMNTEAFF. As DNA, the CDR3 is TGCGCCAGCAGCTTGGGAGGTGGCGTGGGTCTAGTGATGAACACTGAAGCTTTCTTT.

The rearrangement uses TRBV7-8 and TRBJ2-5, with 8 bases matching TRBD1. The ends lost 5 bases at V and 1 base at J; junction bases unmatched: 3. Per the germline V gene, CDR1 is SGHVS and CDR2 is FQNEAQ. CDR3 length equals 14 residues. The CDR3 loop is CASSRDRGQETQYF. DNA of the CDR3: TGTGCCAGCAGCCGCGACAGGGGCCAAGAGACCCAGTACTTC.

This clone was picked up one time. V usage is TRBV3-1 (or the pseudogene TRBV3-2) and J usage is TRBJ1-3; TRBD1 is a possible D gene (5 bases). The V gene lost 5 bases and the J gene lost 0 bases, with 14 bases spanning the gap. The CDR3 length is 16 residues. Germline assignment: CDR1 LGHDT and CDR2 YNNKEL (reference sequence). CDR3 DNA sequence: TGTGCCAGCAGCGGGGCTAGACAGCTCTCTGGAAACACCATATATTTT. It translates to CASSGARQLSGNTIYF.

This clone was recorded once. This chain joins TRBV23-1 and TRBJ2-7; TRBD1 matches at 12 bases. TRBV23-1 counts as an open reading frame of uncertain function. This CDR3 is 15 amino acids long. Trimming at V came to 4 bases and at J to 5 bases, leaving 6 bases not matched to a gene. CDR3 bases: TGCGCCAGCAGTCCTGCCGGGACAGGGGGCGACGAGCAGTACTTC. Residues: CASSPAGTGGDEQYF.

Only one count was recorded for this clone. The V gene is TRBV24-1, the J gene TRBJ1-2; D is unresolved. The CDR3 length is 14 residues. The germline V gene encodes CDR1 KGHDR and CDR2 SFDVKD. Trimming removed 10 bases at V and 2 bases at J, with 16 bases between. CDR3 bases: TGTGCCACTTCGCCGCCGGGTCCCAACTATGGCTACACCTTC. Translated, it gives CATSPPGPNYGYTF.

The gene calls are TRBV21-1 and TRBJ2-1; the listed D gene, TRBD2, was not tested against the DNA. TRBV21-1 is a pseudogene segment. The CDR3 runs 17 residues. The CDR3 region has the DNA TGTGCCAGCAGCTCCCGACTAGCGGGGGCCCTACGGCATGAGCAGTTCTTC. Its protein is CASSSRLAGALRHEQFF.

CDR3: CASTHHPGDTEAFF. As DNA, the CDR3 is TGTGCCAGCACTCACCACCCGGGGGACACTGAAGCTTTCTTT. The chain combines TRBV2 with TRBJ1-1; tentatively, D is TRBD1 (5 bases). The CDR3 is 14 amino acids. Germline V CDR1 and CDR2: SNHLY, FYNNEI. Between the trimmed V and J ends, which lost 7 bases and 3 bases, there was a span of 15 bases.

The chain combines TRBV2 with TRBJ2-5, with TRBD1 identical over 8 bases. V dropped 5 bases and J dropped 1; count of bases not matched to a gene: 9. The CDR3 runs to 16 residues. The germline gives CDR1 SNHLY, CDR2 FYNNEI. DNA for the CDR3: TGTGCCAGCAGTCAGACAGGGGTTGGGGGCCAAGAGACCCAGTACTTC. It yields the protein CASSQTGVGGQETQYF. Drawing the rest from reference TRBV2 and TRBJ2-5, the complete variable domain is EPEVTQTPSHQVTQMGQEVILRCVPISNHLYFYWYRQILGQKVEFLVSFYNNEISEKSEIFDDQFSVERPDGSNFTLKIRSTKLEDSAMYFCASSQTGVGGQETQYFGPGTRLLVL.